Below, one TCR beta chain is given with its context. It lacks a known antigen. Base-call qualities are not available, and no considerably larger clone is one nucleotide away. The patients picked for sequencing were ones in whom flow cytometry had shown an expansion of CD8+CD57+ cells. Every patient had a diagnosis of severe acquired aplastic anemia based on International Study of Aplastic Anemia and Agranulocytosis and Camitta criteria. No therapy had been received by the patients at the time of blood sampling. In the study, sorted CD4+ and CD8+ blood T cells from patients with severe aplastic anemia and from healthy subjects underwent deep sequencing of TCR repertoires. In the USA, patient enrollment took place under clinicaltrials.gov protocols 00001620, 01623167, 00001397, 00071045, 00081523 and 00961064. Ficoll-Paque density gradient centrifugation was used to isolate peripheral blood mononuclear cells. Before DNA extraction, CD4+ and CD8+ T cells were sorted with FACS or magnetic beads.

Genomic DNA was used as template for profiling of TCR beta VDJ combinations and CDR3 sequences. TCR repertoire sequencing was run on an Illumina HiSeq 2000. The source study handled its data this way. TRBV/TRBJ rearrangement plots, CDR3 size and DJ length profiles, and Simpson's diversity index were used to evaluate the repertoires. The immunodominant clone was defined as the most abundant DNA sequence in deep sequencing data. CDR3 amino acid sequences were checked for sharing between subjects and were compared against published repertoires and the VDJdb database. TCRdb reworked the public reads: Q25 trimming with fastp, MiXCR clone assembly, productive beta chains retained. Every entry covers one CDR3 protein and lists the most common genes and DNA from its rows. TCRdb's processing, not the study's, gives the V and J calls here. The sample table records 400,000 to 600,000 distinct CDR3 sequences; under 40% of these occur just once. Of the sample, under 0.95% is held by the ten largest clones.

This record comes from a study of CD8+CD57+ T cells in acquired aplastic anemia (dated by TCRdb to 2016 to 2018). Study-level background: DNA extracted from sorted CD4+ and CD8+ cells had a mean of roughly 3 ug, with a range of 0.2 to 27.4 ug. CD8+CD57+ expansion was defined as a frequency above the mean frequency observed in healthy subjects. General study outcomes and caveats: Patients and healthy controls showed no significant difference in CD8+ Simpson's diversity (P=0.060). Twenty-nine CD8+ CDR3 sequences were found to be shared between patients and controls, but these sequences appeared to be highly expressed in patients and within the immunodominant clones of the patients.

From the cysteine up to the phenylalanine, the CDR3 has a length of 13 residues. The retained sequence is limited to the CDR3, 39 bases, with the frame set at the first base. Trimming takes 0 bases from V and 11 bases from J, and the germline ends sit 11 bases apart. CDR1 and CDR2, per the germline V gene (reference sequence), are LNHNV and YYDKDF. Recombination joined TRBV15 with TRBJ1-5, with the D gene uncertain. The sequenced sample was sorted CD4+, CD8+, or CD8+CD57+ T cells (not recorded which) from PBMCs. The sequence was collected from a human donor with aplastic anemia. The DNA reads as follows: TGTGCCACCAGCAGAGAGAGCCAAGAGACCCAGCATTTT. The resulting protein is CATSRESQETQHF.